A single sample is the source of the 9 T cell receptor beta chains below, sequenced in a study of cytomegalovirus exposure and HLA in healthy donors (dated by TCRdb to 2017 to 2019). The library relied on the immunoSEQ multiplex PCR assay. A mixture of 60 forward primers for TCR Vbeta segments and 13 reverse primers for TCR Jbeta segments was used in the multiplex PCR. The immuneACCESS repertoire file appears here via TCRdb, limited to in-frame rearrangements. These files lack a portion of the clones; in checked studies, under half of the deficit traces to unresolved V genes, and the cause of the others is not known. The sample profile shows 150,000 to 200,000 clones; about 13% of them were found once. Over 6.5% of the sample comes from the top ten. The sample comprised PBMCs. These receptors all come from a man aged 50 to 59 in good health and CMV-seropositive.

This clone was detected ten times or more. The J gene is TRBJ2-7, the V gene TRBV15; the D gene is possibly TRBD2 (6 bases). This CDR3 is 13 amino acids long. Germline values: CDR1 LNHNV, CDR2 YYDKDF (reference sequence). V dropped 3 bases and J dropped 3 bases, with 9 bases sitting between them. CDR3 nucleotides: TGTGCCACCAGCAGCAGGCGGGGCTACGAGCAGTACTTC. Amino acids: CATSSRRGYEQYF.

This sequence joins TRBV2 and TRBJ1-1, with TRBD1 matching over 8 bases. Trimming at V came to 5 bases and at J to 5 bases, leaving 13 bases not matched to a gene. This CDR3 has 16 amino acids. Germline V gives CDR1 SNHLY, CDR2 FYNNEI. The DNA for the CDR3 is TGTGCCAGCAGTAAGGGCAGACAGGGGAGGGGAACTGAAGCTTTCTTT. Protein product: CASSKGRQGRGTEAFF.

The rearrangement joins TRBV19 to TRBJ1-5; 7 bases are shared with TRBD1. V lost 5 bases and J lost 7; bases outside the gene matches: 2. The CDR3 covers 12 residues. Per the germline V gene, CDR1 is LNHDA and CDR2 is SQIVND (reference sequence). CDR3 nucleotide sequence: TGTGCCAGTAGTCCCAGGGGGCAGCCCCAGCATTTT. Protein sequence: CASSPRGQPQHF.

This clone has only a few counts. V gene TRBV18 combines with J gene TRBJ2-2, with D maybe TRBD1 (5 bases). Germline V gene sequence: CDR1 KGHSH, CDR2 LQKENI. This CDR3 spans 13 amino acids. V was shortened by 3 bases and J by 10 bases, with 12 bases between the two germline ends. CDR3 protein: CASSPSRVQELFF. CDR3 coding DNA: TGTGCCAGCTCACCTTCCAGGGTCCAGGAGCTGTTTTTT.

This clone was seen more than once but under ten times. The J gene is TRBJ2-7, the V gene TRBV28; 11 nucleotides match TRBD1. V lost 2 bases and J lost 5; bases outside the gene matches: 2. This CDR3 region has 14 residues. Germline lookup yields CDR1 MDHEN and CDR2 SYDVKM. The CDR3 DNA follows: TGTGCCAGCAGTTTAATGGACAGGGGGCACGAGCAGTACGTC. This gives the protein CASSLMDRGHEQYV.

V is TRBV28 and J is TRBJ2-6, with TRBD1 matching 8 bases. V lost 7 bases and J lost 0; bases outside the gene matches: 2. The CDR3 is 15 amino acids. The germline CDR1 and CDR2 sequences are MDHEN and SYDVKM. The CDR3 sequence: CASTTGGSGANVLTF. CDR3 bases: TGTGCCAGCACCACAGGGGGCTCTGGGGCCAACGTCCTGACTTTC.

This clone has only a few counts. This specimen includes other DNA sequences encoding the same CDR3. The gene calls are TRBV10-3 and TRBJ2-7; D call uncertain. From germline, CDR1 is ENHRY and CDR2 SYGVKD. Trimming took off 5 bases at V and 4 bases at J, with 9 bases between the two ends. This CDR3 contains 12 residues. DNA of the CDR3: TGTGCCATCAGTACGACTGGATACGAGCAGTACTTC. The encoded protein is CAISTTGYEQYF.

The V call is TRBV30, the J call TRBJ2-5; D gene unclear. The end of the DNA is better explained by TRBJ2-7, so the J call may be wrong. This CDR3 contains 12 residues. CDR1 and CDR2 (germline): GTSNPN, SVGIG (reference sequence). The CDR3 DNA reads TGTGCCTGGAGGACTGACTCCTACGAGCAGTACTTC. It codes for CAWRTDSYEQYF.

This clone was detected a few times. CDR3 DNA sequence: TGTGCCAGCAGCTTAAACAGTCGAAATGGCTACACCTTC. It is translated as CASSLNSRNGYTF. The chain links TRBV5-4 to TRBJ1-2; D is unclear. Trimming shortened V by 2 bases and J by 6 bases, and 11 bases separated the two germline ends. In germline, CDR1 is SGHNT, CDR2 YYREEE (reference sequence). The CDR3 loop spans 13 amino acids.